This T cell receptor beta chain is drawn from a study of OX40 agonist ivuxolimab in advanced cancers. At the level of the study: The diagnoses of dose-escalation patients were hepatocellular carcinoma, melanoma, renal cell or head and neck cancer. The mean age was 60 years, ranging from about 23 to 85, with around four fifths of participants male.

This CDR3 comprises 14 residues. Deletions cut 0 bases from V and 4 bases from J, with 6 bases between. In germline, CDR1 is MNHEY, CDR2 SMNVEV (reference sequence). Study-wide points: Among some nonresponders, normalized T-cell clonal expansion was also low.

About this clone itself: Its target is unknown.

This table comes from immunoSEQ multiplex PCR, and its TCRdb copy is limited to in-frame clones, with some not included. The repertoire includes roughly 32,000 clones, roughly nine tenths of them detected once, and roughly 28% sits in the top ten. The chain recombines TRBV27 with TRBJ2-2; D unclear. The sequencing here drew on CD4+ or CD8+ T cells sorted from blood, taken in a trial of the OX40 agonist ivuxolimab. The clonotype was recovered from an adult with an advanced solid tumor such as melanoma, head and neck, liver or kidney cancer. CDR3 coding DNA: TGTGCCAGCAGTTTATCGTCGACCACCGGGGAGCTGTTTTTT. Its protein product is CASSLSSTTGELFF.